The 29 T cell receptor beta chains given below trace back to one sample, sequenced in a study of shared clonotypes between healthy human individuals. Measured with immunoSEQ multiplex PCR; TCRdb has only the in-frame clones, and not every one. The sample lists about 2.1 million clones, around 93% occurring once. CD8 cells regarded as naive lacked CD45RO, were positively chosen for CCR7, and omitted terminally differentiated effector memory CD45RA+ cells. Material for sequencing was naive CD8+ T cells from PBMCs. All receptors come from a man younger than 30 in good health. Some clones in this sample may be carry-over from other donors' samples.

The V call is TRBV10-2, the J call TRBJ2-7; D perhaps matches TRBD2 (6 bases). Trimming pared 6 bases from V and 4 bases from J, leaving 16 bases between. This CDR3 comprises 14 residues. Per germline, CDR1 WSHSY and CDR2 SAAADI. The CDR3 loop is CASSGTGRLYEQYF. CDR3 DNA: TGCGCCAGCAGCGGGACTGGACGGCTTTACGAGCAGTACTTC.

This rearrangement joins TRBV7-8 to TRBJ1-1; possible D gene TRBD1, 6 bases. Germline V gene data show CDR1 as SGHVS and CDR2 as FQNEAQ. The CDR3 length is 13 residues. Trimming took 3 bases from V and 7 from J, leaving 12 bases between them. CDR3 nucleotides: TGTGCCAGCAGCTTTACCAGGACAGATGAAGCTTTCTTT. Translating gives CASSFTRTDEAFF.

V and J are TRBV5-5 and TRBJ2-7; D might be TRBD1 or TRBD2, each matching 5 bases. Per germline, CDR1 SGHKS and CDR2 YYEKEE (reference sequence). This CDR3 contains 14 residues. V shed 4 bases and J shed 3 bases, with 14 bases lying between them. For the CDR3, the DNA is TGTGCCAGCAGCCACCGGGACGGGAACTACGAGCAGTACTTC. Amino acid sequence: CASSHRDGNYEQYF.

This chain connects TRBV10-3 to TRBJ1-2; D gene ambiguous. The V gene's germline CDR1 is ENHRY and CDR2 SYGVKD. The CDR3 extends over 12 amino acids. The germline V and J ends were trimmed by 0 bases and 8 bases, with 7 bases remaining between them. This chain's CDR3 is CAISESSAGYTF. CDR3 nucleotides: TGTGCCATCAGTGAGTCATCGGCCGGCTACACCTTC.

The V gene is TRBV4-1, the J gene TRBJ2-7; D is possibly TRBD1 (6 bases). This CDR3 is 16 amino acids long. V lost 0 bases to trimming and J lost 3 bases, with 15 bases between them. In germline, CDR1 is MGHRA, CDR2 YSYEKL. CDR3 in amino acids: CASSQDYREKFYEQYF. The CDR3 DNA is TGCGCCAGCAGCCAAGATTACAGGGAGAAGTTCTACGAGCAGTACTTC.

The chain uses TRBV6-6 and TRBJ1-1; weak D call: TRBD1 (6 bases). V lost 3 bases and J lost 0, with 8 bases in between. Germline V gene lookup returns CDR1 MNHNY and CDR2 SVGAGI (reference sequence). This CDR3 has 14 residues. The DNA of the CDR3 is TGTGCCAGCAGTTATGGGACAATGAACACTGAAGCTTTCTTT. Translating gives CASSYGTMNTEAFF.

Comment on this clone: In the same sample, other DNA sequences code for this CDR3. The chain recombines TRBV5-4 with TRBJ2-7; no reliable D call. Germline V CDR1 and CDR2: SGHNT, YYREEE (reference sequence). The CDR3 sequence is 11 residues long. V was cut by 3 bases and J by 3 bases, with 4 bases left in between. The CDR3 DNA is TGTGCCAGCAGCTGGGGCTACGAGCAGTACTTC. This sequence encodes CASSWGYEQYF.

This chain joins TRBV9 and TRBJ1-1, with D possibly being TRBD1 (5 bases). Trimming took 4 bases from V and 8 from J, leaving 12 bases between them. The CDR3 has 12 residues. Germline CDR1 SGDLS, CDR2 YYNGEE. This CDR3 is CASSLGEGEAFF. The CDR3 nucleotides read TGTGCCAGCAGCCTGGGGGAGGGGGAAGCTTTCTTT.

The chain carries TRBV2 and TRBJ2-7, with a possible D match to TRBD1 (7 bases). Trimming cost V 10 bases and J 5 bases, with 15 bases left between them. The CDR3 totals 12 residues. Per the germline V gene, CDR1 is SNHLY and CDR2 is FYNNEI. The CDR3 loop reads CANRFRGDEQYF. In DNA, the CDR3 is TGTGCCAACCGCTTCAGGGGGGACGAGCAGTACTTC.

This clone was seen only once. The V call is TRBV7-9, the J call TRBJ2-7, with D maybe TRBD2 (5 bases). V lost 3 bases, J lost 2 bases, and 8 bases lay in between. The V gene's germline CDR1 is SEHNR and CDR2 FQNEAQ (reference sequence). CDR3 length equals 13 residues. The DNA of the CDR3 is TGTGCCAGCAGCTTTGAGGGAACCTACGAGCAGTACTTC. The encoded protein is CASSFEGTYEQYF.

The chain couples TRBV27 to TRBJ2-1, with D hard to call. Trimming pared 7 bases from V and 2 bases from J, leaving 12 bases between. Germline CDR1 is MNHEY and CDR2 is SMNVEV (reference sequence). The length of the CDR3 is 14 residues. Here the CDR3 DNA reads TGTGCCAGCAAGATCCTGCCCGCCTACAATGAGCAGTTCTTC. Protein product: CASKILPAYNEQFF.

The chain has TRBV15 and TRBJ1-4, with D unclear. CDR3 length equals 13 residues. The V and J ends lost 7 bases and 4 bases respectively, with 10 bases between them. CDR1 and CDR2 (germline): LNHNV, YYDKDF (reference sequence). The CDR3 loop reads CATTLLRNEKLFF. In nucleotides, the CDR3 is TGTGCCACCACCTTGCTCCGTAATGAAAAACTGTTTTTT.

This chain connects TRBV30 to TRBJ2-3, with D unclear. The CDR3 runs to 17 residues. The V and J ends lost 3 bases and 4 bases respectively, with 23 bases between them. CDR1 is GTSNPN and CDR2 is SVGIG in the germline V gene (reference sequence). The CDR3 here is CAWRNPLKDKSPDTQYF. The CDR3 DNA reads TGTGCCTGGAGGAACCCGCTCAAAGACAAGTCTCCAGATACGCAGTATTTT. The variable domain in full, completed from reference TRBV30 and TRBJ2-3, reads SQTIHQWPATLVQPVGSPLSLECTVEGTSNPNLYWYRQAAGRGLQLLFYSVGIGQISSEVPQNLSASRPQDRQFILSSKKLLLSDSGFYLCAWRNPLKDKSPDTQYFGPGTRLTVL.

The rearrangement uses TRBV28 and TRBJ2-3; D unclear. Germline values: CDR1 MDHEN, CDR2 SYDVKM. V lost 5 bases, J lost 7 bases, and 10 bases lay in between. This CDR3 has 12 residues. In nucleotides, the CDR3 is TGTGCCAGCAGTATGGGTGGGAATACGCAGTATTTT. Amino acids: CASSMGGNTQYF. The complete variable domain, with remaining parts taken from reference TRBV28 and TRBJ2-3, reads DVKVTQSSRYLVKRTGEKVFLECVQDMDHENMFWYRQDPGLGLRLIYFSYDVKMKEKGDIPEGYSVSREKKERFSLILESASTNQTSMYLCASSMGGNTQYFGPGTRLTVL.

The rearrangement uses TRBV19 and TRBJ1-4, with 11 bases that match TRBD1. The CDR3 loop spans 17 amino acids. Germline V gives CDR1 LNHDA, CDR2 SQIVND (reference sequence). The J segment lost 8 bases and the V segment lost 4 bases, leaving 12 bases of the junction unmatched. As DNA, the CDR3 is TGTGCCAGTAGTACTCGGACAGGGGGCGCGGAGGACGAAAAACTGTTTTTT. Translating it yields CASSTRTGGAEDEKLFF.

CDR3 protein: CASSPETGQGAYEQYF. For the CDR3, the DNA is TGTGCCAGCAGCCCCGAGACGGGGCAGGGGGCCTACGAGCAGTACTTC. The chain is built from TRBV28 and TRBJ2-7; 7 bases are shared with TRBD1. Per the germline V gene, CDR1 is MDHEN and CDR2 is SYDVKM. The CDR3 totals 16 residues. The J segment lost 2 bases and the V segment lost 6 bases, leaving 13 bases of the junction unmatched.

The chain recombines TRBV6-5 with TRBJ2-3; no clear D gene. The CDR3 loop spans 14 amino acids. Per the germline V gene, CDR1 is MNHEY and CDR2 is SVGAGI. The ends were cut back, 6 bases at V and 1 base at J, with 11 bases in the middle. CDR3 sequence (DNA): TGTGCCAGCAGACCCGCCTATCGCACAGATACGCAGTATTTT. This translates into CASRPAYRTDTQYF.

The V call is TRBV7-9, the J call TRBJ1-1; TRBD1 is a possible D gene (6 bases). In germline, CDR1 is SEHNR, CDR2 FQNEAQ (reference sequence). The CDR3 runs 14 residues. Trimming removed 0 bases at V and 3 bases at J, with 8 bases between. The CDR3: CASSLASGDTEAFF. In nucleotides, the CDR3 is TGTGCCAGCAGCTTAGCTTCAGGGGACACTGAAGCTTTCTTT.

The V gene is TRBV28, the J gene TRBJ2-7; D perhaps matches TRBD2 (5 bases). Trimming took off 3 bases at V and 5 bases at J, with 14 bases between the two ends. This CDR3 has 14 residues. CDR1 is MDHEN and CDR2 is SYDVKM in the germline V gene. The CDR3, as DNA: TGTGCCAGCAGTTTTACCCTAGGGAGTAACGAGCAGTACTTC. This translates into CASSFTLGSNEQYF.

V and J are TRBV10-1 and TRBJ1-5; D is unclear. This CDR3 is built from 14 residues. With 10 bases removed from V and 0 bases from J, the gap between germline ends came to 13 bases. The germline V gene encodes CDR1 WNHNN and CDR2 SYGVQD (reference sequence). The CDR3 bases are TGCGCCACCCTATGGGTAAATAGCAATCAGCCCCAGCATTTT. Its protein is CATLWVNSNQPQHF.

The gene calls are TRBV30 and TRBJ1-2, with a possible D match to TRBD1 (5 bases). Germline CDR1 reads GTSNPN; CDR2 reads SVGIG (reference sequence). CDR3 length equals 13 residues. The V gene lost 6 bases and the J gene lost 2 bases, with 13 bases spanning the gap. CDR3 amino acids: CACPQGGNYGYTF. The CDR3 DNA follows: TGTGCCTGCCCTCAGGGCGGGAACTATGGCTACACCTTC.

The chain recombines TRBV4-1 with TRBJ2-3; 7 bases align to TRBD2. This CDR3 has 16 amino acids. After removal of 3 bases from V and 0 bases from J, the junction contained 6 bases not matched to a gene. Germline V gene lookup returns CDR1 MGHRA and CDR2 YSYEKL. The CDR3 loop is CASSQALATSTDTQYF. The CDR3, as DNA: TGCGCCAGCAGCCAGGCACTAGCGACTAGCACAGATACGCAGTATTTT.

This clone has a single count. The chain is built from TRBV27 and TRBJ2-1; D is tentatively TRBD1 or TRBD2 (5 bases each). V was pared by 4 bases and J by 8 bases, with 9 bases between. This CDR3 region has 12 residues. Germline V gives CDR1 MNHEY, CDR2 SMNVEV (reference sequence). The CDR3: CASSSGGHEQFF. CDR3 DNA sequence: TGTGCCAGCAGTTCTGGGGGACATGAGCAGTTCTTC.

The CDR3 region is CASSERRERASGIPGELFF. CDR3 sequence (DNA): TGTGCCAGCAGTGAAAGGAGGGAGAGGGCTAGCGGGATCCCCGGGGAGCTGTTTTTT. The J gene is TRBJ2-2, the V gene TRBV6-1; 9 nucleotides align to TRBD2. The CDR3 is 19 residues long. From germline, CDR1 is MNHNS and CDR2 SASEGT. V gave up 2 bases and J gave up 6 bases; unmatched junction bases: 16.

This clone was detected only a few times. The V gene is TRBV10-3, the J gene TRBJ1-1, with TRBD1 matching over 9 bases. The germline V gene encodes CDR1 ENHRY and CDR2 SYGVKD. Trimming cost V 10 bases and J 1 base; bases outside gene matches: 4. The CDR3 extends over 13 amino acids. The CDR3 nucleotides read TGTGCCACCAGGGACAGGGCGAACACTGAAGCTTTCTTT. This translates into CATRDRANTEAFF.

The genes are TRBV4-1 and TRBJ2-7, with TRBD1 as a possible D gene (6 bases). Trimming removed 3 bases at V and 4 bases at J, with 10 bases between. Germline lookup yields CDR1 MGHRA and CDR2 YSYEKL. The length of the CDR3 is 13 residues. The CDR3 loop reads CASSHQQGYEQYF. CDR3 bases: TGCGCCAGCAGCCACCAACAGGGTTACGAGCAGTACTTC.

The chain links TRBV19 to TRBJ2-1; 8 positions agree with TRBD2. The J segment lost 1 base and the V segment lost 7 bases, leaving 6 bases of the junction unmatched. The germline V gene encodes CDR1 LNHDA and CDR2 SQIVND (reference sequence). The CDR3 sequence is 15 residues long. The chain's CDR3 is CASNPLAGSYNEQFF. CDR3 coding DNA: TGTGCCAGTAACCCGCTAGCGGGTTCCTACAATGAGCAGTTCTTC.

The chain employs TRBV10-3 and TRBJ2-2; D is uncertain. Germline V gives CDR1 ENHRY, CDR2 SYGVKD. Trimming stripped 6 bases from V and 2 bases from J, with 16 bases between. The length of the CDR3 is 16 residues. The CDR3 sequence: CAISSVASGNTGELFF. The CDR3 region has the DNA TGTGCCATCAGCTCCGTGGCGTCCGGAAACACCGGGGAGCTGTTTTTT.

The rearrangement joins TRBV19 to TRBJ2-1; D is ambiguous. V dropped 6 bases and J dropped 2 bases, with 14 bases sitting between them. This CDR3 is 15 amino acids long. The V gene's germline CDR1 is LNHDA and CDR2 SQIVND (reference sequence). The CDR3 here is CASRLRLGPYNEQFF. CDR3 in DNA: TGTGCCAGTAGGCTAAGGTTAGGGCCCTACAATGAGCAGTTCTTC. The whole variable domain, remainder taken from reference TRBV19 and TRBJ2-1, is DGGITQSPKYLFRKEGQNVTLSCEQNLNHDAMYWYRQDPGQGLRLIYYSQIVNDFQKGDIAEGYSVSREKKESFPLTVTSAQKNPTAFYLCASRLRLGPYNEQFFGPGTRLTVL.